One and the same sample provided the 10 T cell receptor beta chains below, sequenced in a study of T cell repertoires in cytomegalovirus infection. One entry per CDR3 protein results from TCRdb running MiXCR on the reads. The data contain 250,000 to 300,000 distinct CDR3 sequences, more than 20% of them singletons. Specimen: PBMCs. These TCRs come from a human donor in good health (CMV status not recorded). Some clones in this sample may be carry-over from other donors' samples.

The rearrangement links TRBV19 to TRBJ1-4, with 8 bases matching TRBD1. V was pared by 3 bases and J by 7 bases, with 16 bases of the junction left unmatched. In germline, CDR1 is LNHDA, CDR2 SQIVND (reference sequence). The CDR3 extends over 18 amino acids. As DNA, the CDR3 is TGTGCCAGTAGTATGGGGACCGCCCAGGGGGCGCGAAGTGAAAAACTGTTTTTT. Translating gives CASSMGTAQGARSEKLFF.

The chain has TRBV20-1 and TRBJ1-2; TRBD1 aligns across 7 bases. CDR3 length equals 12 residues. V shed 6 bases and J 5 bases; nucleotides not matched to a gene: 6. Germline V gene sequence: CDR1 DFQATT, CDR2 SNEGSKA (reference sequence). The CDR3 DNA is TGCAGTGCATCGGACAGGACGTATGGCTACACCTTC. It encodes CSASDRTYGYTF.

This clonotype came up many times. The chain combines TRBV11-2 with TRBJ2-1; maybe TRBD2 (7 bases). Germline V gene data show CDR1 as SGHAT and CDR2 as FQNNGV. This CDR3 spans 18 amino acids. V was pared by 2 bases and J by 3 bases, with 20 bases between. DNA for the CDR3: TGTGCCAGCAGCTTAAGTTTGGGAGGGGGGCCATTCTACAATGAGCAGTTCTTC. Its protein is CASSLSLGGGPFYNEQFF.

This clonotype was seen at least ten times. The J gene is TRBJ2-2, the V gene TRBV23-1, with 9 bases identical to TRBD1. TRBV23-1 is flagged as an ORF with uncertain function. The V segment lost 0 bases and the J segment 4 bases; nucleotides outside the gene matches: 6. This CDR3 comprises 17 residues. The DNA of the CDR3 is TGCGCCAGCAGTCAATCGGGACAGGGCCCGAGCACCGGGGAGCTGTTTTTT. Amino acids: CASSQSGQGPSTGELFF.

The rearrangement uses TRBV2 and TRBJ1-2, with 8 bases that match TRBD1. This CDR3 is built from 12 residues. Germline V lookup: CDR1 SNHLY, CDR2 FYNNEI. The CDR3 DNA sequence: TGTGCGCGGCAGGGGGCCCACTATGGCTACACCTTC. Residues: CARQGAHYGYTF.

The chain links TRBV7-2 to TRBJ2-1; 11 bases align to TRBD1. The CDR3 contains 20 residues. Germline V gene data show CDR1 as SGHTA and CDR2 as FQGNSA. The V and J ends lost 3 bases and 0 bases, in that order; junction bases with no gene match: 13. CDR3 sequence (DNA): TGTGCCAGCAGCTTCCCTCCCCGGGACAGGGGGTTACGCTCCTACAATGAGCAGTTCTTC. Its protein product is CASSFPPRDRGLRSYNEQFF.

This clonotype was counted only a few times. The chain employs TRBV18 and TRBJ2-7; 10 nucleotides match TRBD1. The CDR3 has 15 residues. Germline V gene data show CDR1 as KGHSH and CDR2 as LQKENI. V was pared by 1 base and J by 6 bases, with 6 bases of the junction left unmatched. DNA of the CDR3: TGTGCCAGCTCACCACTTCCGGGACAGGGGCGCGAGCAGTACTTC. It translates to CASSPLPGQGREQYF.

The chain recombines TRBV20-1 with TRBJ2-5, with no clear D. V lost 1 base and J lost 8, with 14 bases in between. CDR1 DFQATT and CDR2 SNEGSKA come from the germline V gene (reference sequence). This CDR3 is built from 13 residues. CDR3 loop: CSARAHSTDTQYF. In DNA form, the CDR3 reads TGCAGTGCTAGAGCCCACAGTACGGATACCCAGTACTTC.

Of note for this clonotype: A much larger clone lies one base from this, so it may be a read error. This CDR3 is CASSLRLGDTEAFF. The CDR3 DNA follows: TGTGCCAGCAGCTTAAGACTCGGAGACACTGAAGCTTTCTTT. The chain has TRBV7-3 and TRBJ1-1; D is undetermined. Germline values: CDR1 SGHTA, CDR2 FQGTGA. V gave up 1 base and J gave up 3 bases, with 9 bases separating them. The CDR3 sequence is 14 residues long.

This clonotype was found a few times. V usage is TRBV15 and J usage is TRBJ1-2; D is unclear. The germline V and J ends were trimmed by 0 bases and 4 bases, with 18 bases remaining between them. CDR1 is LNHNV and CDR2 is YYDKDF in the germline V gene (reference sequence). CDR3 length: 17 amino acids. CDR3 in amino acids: CATSRDLTEGELYGYTF. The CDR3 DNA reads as TGTGCCACCAGCAGAGATCTTACGGAAGGAGAGCTCTATGGCTACACCTTC.